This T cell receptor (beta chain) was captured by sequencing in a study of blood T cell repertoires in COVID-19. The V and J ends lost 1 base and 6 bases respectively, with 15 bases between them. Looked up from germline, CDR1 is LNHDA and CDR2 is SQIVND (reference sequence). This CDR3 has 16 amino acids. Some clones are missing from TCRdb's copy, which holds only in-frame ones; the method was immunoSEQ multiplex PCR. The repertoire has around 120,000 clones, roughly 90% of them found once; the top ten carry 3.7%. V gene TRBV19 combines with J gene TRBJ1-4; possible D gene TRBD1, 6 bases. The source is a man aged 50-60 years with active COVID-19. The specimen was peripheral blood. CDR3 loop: CASSIGPAKGDEKLFF. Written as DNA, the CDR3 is TGTGCCAGTAGTATAGGCCCCGCGAAGGGGGATGAAAAACTGTTTTTT.